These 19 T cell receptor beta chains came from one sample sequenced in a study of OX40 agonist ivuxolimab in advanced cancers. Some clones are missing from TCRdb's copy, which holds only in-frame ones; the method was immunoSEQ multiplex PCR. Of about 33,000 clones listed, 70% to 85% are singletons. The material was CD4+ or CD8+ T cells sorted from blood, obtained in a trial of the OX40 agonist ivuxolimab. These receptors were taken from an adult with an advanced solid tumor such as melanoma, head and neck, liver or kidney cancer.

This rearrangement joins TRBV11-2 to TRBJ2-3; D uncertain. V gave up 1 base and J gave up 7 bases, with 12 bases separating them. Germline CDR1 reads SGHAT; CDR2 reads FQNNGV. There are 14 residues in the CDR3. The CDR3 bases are TGTGCCAGCAGCTTAGTCAGCTCACCGAATACGCAGTATTTT. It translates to CASSLVSSPNTQYF.

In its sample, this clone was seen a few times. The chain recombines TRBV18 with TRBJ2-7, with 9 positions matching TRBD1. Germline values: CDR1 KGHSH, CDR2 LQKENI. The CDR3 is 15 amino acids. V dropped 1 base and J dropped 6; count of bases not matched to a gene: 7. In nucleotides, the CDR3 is TGTGCCAGCTCACCACAGGGACAGGGTTTGTTCGAGCAGTACTTC. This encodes CASSPQGQGLFEQYF. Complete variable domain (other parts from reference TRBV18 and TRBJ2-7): NAGVMQNPRHLVRRRGQEARLRCSPMKGHSHVYWYRQLPEEGLKFMVYLQKENIIDESGMPKERFSAEFPKEGPSILRIQQVVRGDSAAYFCASSPQGQGLFEQYFGPGTRLTVT.

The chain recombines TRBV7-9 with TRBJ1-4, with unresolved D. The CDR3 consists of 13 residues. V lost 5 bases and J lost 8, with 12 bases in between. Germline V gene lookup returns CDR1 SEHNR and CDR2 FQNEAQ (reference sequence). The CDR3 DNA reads TGTGCCAGCAGCCCGCCCTTCATGGAAAAACTGTTTTTT. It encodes CASSPPFMEKLFF.

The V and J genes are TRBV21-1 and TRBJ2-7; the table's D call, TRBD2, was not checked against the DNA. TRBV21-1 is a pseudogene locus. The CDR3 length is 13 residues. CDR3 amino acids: CASSKARSREQYF. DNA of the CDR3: TGTGCCAGCAGCAAAGCTAGGTCGCGGGAGCAGTACTTC.

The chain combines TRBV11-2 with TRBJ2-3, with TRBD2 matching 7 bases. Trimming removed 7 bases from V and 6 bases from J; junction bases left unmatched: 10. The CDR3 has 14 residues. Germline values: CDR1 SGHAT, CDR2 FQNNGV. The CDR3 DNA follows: TGTGCCAGCACCCAGACGGGGGGAATGGATACGCAGTATTTT. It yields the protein CASTQTGGMDTQYF.

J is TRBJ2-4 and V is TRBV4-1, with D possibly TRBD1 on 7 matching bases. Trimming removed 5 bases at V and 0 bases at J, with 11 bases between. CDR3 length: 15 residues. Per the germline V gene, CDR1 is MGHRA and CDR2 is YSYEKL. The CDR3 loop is CASSGGTVAKNIQYF. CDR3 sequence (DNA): TGCGCCAGCAGCGGAGGGACAGTAGCCAAAAACATTCAGTACTTC.

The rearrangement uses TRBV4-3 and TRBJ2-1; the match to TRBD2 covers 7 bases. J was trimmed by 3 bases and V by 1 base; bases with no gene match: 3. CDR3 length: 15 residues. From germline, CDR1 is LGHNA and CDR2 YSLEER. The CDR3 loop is CASSQVAGDYNEQFF. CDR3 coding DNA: TGCGCCAGCAGCCAAGTCGCGGGGGACTACAATGAGCAGTTCTTC.

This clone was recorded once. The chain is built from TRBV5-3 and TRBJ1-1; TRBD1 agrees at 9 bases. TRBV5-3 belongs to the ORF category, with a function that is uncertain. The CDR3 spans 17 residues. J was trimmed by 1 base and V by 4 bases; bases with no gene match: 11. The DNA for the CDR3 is TGTGCCAGAAGCCAGGACGACCGGGACAGGGAGAACACTGAAGCTTTCTTT. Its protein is CARSQDDRDRENTEAFF.

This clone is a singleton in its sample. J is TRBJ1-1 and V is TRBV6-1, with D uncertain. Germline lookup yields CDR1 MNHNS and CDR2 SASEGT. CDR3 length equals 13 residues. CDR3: CALSGTLNTEAFF. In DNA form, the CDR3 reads TGTGCATTATCGGGCACTCTGAACACTGAAGCTTTCTTT.

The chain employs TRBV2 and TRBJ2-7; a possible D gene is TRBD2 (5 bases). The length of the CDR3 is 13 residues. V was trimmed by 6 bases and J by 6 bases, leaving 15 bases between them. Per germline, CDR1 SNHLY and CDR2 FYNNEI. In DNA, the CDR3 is TGTGCCAGCAGGAGCGGACCTTCGGCCGAGCAGTACTTC. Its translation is CASRSGPSAEQYF. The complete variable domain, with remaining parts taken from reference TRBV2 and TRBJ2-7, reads EPEVTQTPSHQVTQMGQEVILRCVPISNHLYFYWYRQILGQKVEFLVSFYNNEISEKSEIFDDQFSVERPDGSNFTLKIRSTKLEDSAMYFCASRSGPSAEQYFGPGTRLTVT.

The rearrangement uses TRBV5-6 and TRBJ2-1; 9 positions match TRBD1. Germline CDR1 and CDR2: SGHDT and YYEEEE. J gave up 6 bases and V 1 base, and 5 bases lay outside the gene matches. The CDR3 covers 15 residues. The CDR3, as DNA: TGTGCCAGCAGCTTGCCCGAGACAGGGGGCAATGAGCAGTTCTTC. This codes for CASSLPETGGNEQFF.

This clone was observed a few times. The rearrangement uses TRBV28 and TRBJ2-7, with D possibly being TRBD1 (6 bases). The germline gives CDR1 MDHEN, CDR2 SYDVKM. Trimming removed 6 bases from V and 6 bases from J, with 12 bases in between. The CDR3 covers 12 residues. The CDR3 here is CASRPQGPEQYF. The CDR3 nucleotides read TGTGCCAGCAGGCCACAGGGCCCCGAGCAGTACTTC. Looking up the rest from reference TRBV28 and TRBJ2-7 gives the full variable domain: DVKVTQSSRYLVKRTGEKVFLECVQDMDHENMFWYRQDPGLGLRLIYFSYDVKMKEKGDIPEGYSVSREKKERFSLILESASTNQTSMYLCASRPQGPEQYFGPGTRLTVT.

CDR3 residues: CASSSPSPGLAGVGGYEQYF. CDR3 bases: TGTGCCAGCAGCTCGCCAAGTCCGGGACTAGCGGGAGTTGGCGGCTACGAGCAGTACTTC. The chain joins TRBV7-8 to TRBJ2-7, with 14 nucleotides matching TRBD2. V shed 4 bases and J 3 bases; nucleotides not matched to a gene: 17. The germline V gene has CDR1 SGHVS and CDR2 FQNEAQ. The CDR3 is 20 amino acids.

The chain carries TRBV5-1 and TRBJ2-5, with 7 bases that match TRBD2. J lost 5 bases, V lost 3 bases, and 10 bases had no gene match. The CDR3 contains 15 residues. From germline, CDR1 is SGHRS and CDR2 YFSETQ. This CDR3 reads CASSSSGKFGETQYF. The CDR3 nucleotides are TGCGCCAGCAGCTCGAGCGGGAAATTTGGGGAGACCCAGTACTTC.

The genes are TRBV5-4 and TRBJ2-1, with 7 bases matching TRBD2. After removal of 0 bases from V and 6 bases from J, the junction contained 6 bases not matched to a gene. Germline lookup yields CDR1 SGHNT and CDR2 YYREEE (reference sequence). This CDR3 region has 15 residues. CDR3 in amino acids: CASSLEERGVNEQFF. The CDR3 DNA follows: TGTGCCAGCAGCTTGGAGGAGCGGGGCGTCAATGAGCAGTTCTTC.

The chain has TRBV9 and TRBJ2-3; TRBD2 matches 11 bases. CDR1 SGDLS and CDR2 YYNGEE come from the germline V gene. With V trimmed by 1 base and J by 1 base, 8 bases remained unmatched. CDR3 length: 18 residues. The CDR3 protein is CASSVNTLAGGRTDTQYF. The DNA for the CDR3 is TGTGCCAGCAGCGTAAACACTCTAGCGGGGGGCCGCACAGATACGCAGTATTTT.

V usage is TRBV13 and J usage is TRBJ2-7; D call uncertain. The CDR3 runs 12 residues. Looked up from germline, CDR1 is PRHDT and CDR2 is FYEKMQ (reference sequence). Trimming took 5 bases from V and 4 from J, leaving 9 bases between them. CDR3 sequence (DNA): TGTGCCAGCAGCCTTGGTGGGTACGAGCAGTACTTC. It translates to CASSLGGYEQYF.

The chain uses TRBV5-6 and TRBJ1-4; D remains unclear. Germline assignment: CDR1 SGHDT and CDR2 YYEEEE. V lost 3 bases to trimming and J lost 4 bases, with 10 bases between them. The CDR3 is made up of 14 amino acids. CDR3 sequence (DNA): TGTGCCAGCAGCTCGGACCGAATTAATGAAAAACTGTTTTTT. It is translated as CASSSDRINEKLFF.

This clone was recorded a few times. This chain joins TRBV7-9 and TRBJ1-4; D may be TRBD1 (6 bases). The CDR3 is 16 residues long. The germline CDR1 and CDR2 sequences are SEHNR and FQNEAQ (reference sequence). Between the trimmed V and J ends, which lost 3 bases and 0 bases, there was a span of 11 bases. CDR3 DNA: TGTGCCAGCAGCTTCGGACAGCTTGCAACTAATGAAAAACTGTTTTTT. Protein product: CASSFGQLATNEKLFF.